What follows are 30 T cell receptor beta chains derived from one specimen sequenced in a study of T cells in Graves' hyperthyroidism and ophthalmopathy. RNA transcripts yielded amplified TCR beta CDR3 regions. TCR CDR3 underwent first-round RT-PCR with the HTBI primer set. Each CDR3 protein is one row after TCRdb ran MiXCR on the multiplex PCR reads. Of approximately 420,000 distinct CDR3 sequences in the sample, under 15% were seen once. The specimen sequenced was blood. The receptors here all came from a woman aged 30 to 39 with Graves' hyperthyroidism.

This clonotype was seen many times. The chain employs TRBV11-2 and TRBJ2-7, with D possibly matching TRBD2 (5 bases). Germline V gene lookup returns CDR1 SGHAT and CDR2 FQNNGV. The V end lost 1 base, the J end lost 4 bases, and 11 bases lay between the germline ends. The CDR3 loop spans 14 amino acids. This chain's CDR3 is CASSLAAGMYEQYF. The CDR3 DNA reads TGTGCCAGCAGCTTAGCCGCGGGCATGTACGAGCAGTACTTC.

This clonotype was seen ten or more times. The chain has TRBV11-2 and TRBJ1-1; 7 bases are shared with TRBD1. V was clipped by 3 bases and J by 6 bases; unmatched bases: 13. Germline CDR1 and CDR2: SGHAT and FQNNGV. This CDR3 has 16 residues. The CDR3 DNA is TGTGCCAGCAGCTTGGGGCAGACAGGGCTGGGGGCTGAAGCTTTCTTT. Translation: CASSLGQTGLGAEAFF.

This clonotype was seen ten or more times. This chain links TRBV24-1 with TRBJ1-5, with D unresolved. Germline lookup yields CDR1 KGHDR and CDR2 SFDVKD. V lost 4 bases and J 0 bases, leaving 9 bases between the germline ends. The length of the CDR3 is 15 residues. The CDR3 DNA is TGTGCCACCAGTGAATCCGGCTATAGCAATCAGCCCCAGCATTTT. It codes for CATSESGYSNQPQHF.

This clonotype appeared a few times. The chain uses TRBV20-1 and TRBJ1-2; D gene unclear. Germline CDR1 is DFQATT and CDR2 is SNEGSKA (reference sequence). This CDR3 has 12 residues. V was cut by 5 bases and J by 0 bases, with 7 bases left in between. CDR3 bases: TGCAGTGCTCTGACTGCTAACTATGGCTACACCTTC. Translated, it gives CSALTANYGYTF.

The CDR3 loop is CASSQDGTSRSRAKNIQYF. DNA of the CDR3: TGCGCCAGCAGCCAAGACGGGACTAGCCGATCGAGGGCCAAAAACATTCAGTACTTC. The chain combines TRBV4-1 with TRBJ2-4, with 9 bases lining up with TRBD2. The germline V gene has CDR1 MGHRA and CDR2 YSYEKL. V lost 0 bases and J lost 1; bases outside the gene matches: 10. The CDR3 has 19 amino acids.

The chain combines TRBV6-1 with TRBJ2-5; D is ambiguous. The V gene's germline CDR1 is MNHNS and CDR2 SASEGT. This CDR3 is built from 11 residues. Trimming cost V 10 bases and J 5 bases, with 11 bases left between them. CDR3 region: CATQVLETQYF. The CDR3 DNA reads TGTGCCACCCAGGTCCTGGAGACCCAGTACTTC.

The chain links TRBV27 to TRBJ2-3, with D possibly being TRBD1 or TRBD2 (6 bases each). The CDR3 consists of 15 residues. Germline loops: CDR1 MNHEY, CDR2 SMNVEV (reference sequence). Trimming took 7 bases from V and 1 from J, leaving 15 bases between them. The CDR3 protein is CASTASGARTDTQYF. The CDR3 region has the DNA TGTGCCAGCACCGCCTCGGGGGCTCGCACAGATACGCAGTATTTT.

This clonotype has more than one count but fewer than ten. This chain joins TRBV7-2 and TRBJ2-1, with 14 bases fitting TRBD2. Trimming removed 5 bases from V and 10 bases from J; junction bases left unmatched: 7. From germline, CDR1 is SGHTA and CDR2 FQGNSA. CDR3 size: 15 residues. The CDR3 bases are TGTGCCAGCAGCCGGGGACTAGCGGGAGCAAGAGAGCAGTTCTTC. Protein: CASSRGLAGAREQFF.

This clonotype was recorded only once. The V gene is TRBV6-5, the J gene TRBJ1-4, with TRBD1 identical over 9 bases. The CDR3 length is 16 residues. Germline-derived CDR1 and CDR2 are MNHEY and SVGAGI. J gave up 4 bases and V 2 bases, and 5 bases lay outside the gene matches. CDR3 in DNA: TGTGCCAGCAGTTACCCACAGGGGGCGGGTAATGAAAAACTGTTTTTT. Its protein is CASSYPQGAGNEKLFF.

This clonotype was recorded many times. CDR3 loop: CASSWDGTSYNEQFF. CDR3 coding DNA: TGTGCCAGCAGTTGGGACGGAACCTCCTACAATGAGCAGTTCTTC. The gene calls are TRBV27 and TRBJ2-1, with D perhaps matching TRBD1 or TRBD2 (5 bases each). Germline-derived CDR1 and CDR2 are MNHEY and SMNVEV (reference sequence). Trimming cost V 4 bases and J 0 bases, with 10 bases left between them. The CDR3 runs to 15 residues.

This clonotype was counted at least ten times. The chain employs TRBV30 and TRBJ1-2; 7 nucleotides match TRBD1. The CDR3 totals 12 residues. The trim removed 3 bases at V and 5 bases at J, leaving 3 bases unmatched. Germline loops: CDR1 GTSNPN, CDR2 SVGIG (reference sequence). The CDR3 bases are TGTGCCTGGAGCACAGGGGATTATGGCTACACCTTC. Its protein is CAWSTGDYGYTF.

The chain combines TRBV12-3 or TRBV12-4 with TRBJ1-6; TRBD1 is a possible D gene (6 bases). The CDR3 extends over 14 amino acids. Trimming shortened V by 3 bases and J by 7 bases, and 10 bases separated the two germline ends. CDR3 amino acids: CASSFSGGNSPLHF. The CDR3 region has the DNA TGTGCCAGCAGTTTTTCGGGGGGCAATTCACCCCTCCACTTT.

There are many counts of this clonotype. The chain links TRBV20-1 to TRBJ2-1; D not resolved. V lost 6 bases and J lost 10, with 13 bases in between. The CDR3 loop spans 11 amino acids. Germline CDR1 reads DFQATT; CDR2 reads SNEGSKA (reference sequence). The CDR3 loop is CSAKVAIEQFF. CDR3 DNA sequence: TGCAGTGCAAAGGTCGCGATCGAGCAGTTCTTC.

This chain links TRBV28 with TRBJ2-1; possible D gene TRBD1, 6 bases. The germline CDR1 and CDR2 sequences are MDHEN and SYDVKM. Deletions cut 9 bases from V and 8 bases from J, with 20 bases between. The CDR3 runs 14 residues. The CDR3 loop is CARIKTGTIDEQFF. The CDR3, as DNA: TGTGCCAGAATAAAGACCGGGACAATCGATGAGCAGTTCTTC.

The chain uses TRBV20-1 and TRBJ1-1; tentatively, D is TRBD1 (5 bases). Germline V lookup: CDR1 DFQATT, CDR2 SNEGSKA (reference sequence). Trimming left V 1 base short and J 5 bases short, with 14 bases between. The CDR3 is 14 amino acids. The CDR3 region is CSARGWAGRTEAFF. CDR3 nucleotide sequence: TGCAGTGCTAGAGGTTGGGCAGGGCGAACTGAAGCTTTCTTT.

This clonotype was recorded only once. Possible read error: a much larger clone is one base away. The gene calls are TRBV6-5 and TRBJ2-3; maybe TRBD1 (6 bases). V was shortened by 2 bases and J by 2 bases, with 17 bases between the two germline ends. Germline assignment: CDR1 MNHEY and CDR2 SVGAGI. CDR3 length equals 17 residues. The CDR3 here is CASSYAVQGGITDTQYF. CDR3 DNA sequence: TGTGCCAGCAGTTACGCCGTACAGGGTGGGATCACAGATACGCAGTATTTT.

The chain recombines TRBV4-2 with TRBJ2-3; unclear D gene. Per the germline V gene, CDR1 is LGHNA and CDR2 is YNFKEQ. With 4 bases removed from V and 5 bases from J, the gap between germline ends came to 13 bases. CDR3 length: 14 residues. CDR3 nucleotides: TGTGCCAGCAGCCTACTATGGGATCAAGATACGCAGTATTTT. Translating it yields CASSLLWDQDTQYF.

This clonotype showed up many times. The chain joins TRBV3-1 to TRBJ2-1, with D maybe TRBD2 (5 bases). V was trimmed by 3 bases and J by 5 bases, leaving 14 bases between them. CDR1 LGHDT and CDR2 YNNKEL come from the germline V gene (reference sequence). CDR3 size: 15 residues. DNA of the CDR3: TGTGCCAGCAGCCACACGTATGAGGGTAACAATGAGCAGTTCTTC. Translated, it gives CASSHTYEGNNEQFF.

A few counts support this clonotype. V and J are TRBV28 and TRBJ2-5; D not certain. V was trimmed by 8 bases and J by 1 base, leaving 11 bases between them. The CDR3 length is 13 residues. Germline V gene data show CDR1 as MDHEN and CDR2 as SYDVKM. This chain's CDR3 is CASARHLQETQYF. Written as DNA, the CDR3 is TGTGCCAGCGCCAGACACCTCCAAGAGACCCAGTACTTC.

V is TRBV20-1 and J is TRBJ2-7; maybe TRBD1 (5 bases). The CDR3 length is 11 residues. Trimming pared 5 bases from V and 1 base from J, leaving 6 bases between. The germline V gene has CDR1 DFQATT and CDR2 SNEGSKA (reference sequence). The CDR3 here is CSAQGSYEQYF. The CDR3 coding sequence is TGCAGTGCTCAGGGTTCCTACGAGCAGTACTTC.

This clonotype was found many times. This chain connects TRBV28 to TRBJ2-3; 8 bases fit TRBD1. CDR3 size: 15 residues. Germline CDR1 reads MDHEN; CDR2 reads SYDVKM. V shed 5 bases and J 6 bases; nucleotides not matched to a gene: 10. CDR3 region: CASSPTMTGADTQYF. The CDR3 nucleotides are TGTGCCAGCAGTCCGACCATGACAGGGGCCGATACGCAGTATTTT.

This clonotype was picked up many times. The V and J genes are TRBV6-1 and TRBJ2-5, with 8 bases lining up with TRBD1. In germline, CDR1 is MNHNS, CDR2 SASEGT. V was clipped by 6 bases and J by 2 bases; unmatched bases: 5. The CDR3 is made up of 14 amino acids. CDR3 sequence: CASSMDRAQETQYF. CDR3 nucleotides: TGTGCCAGCAGCATGGACAGGGCACAAGAGACCCAGTACTTC.

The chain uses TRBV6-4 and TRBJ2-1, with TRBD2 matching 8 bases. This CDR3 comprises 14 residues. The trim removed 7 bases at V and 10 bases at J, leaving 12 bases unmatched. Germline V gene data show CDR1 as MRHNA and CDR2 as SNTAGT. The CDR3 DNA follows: TGTGCCAGCACCACCGGGACTAGGTCTTCGGAGCAGTTCTTC. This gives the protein CASTTGTRSSEQFF.

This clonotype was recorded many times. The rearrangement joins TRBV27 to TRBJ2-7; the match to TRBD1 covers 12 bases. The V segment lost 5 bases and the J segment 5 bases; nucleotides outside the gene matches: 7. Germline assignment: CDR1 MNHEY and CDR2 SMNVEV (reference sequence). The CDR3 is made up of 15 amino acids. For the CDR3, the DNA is TGTGCCAGCAGTCTGGGACAGGGGGCGCCCCACGAGCAGTACTTC. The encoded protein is CASSLGQGAPHEQYF.

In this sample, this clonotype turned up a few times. Here the CDR3 DNA reads TGTGCCAGCAGCCAACCGACAGGGTATGGCTACACCTTC. Its protein product is CASSQPTGYGYTF. This chain joins TRBV3-1 and TRBJ1-2, with 7 bases matching TRBD1. V lost 2 bases and J lost 5; bases outside the gene matches: 2. This CDR3 comprises 13 residues. CDR1 and CDR2 from the germline V gene are LGHDT and YNNKEL (reference sequence).

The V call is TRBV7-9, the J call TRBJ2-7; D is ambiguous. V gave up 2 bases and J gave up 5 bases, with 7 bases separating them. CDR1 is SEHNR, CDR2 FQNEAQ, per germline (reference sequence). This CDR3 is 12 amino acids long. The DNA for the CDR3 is TGTGCCAGCAGCTTAACGCTAGACGAGCAGTACTTC. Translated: CASSLTLDEQYF.

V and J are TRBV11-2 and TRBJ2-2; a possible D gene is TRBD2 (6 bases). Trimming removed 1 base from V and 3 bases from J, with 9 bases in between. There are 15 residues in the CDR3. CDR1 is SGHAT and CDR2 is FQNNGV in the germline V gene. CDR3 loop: CASSLGGMYTGELFF. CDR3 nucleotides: TGTGCCAGCAGCTTAGGCGGGATGTACACCGGGGAGCTGTTTTTT.

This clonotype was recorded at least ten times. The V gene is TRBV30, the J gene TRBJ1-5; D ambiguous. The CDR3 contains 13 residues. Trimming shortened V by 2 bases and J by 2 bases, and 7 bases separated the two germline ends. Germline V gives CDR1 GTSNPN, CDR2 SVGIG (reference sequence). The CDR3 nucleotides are TGTGCCTGGAGTCGGGTCGGCAATCAGCCCCAGCATTTT. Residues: CAWSRVGNQPQHF.

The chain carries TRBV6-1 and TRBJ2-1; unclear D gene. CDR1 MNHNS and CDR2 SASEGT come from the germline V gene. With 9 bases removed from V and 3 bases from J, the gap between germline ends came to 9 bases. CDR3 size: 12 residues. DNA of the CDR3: TGTGCCAGTGAGGCATACTACAATGAGCAGTTCTTC. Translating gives CASEAYYNEQFF.

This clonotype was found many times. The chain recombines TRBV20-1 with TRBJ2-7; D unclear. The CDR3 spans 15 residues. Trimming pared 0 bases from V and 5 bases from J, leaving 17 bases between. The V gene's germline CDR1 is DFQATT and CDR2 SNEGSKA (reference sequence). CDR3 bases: TGCAGTGCTAGAGATCATATAGGCAGCGAGCACGAGCAGTACTTC. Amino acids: CSARDHIGSEHEQYF.